The 32 T cell receptor beta chains presented below share a single source sample, sequenced in a study of metastatic and nonmetastatic thyroid tumors. TCRdb re-called the PCR reads with MiXCR. The sample has about 50,000 clones; roughly 20% are singletons. Thyroid surgery was preceded by no treatment in any patient. Sequencing input: blood. Receptor source: a female donor with papillary thyroid cancer or a benign thyroid nodule (not recorded which). Some clones in this sample may be carry-over from other donors' samples.

This clone was observed at least ten times. The genes are TRBV9 and TRBJ2-1; D possibly corresponds to TRBD2 (6 bases). In germline, CDR1 is SGDLS, CDR2 YYNGEE. The CDR3 totals 16 residues. V gave up 5 bases and J gave up 5 bases, with 20 bases separating them. DNA for the CDR3: TGTGCCAGCAGTCACTTCCGGGACTCCCTCAACAATGAGCAGTTCTTC. Translating it yields CASSHFRDSLNNEQFF.

This clone was counted many times. The chain recombines TRBV11-2 with TRBJ1-4; tentatively, D is TRBD1 (6 bases). V lost 5 bases, J lost 6 bases, and 16 bases lay in between. CDR3 length: 15 amino acids. CDR1 SGHAT and CDR2 FQNNGV come from the germline V gene. This chain's CDR3 is CASSPMGAQDEKLFF. The CDR3 DNA sequence: TGTGCCAGCAGCCCCATGGGGGCCCAAGATGAAAAACTGTTTTTT.

As to this clone: The germline gene is not matched at one end of the junction; a read error may be the cause. The chain combines TRBV5-5 with TRBJ2-3; D is undetermined. The CDR3 is made up of 14 amino acids. Looked up from germline, CDR1 is SGHKS and CDR2 is YYEKEE (reference sequence). CDR3 sequence (DNA): TGTGCCATCAGCTTACCCGCAGGAATAGATACGCAGTATTTT. Translated: CAISLPAGIDTQYF.

Of note for this clone: At one end the junction does not follow the germline gene, possibly because of a read error. The chain employs TRBV6-4 and TRBJ2-2, with D unresolved. From germline, CDR1 is MRHNA and CDR2 SNTAGT. The CDR3 runs to 14 residues. CDR3: CVSSPQQSSGELFF. CDR3 bases: TGTGTCAGCAGTCCCCAACAGTCTTCCGGGGAGCTGTTTTTT.

This clone was found many times. A clone one base away is much larger, so this may be a read error. The same CDR3 arises from other DNA sequences in this sample as well. This chain links TRBV20-1 with TRBJ1-5; weak D call: TRBD1 (6 bases). The CDR3 is made up of 13 amino acids. Trimming pared 4 bases from V and 6 bases from J, leaving 13 bases between. CDR1 is DFQATT and CDR2 is SNEGSKA in the germline V gene (reference sequence). In DNA, the CDR3 is TGCAGTGCTAAACCACAGGGTCTTCAGCCCCAGCATTTT. It specifies CSAKPQGLQPQHF.

In this sample, this clone turned up many times. The chain is built from TRBV28 and TRBJ2-7; TRBD2 agrees at 8 bases. The V segment lost 6 bases and the J segment 9 bases; nucleotides outside the gene matches: 13. This CDR3 region has 14 residues. Per the germline V gene, CDR1 is MDHEN and CDR2 is SYDVKM. CDR3 loop: CASRPGGGGGWQYF. CDR3 DNA sequence: TGTGCCAGCAGGCCGGGGGGGGGTGGGGGTTGGCAGTACTTC. The variable domain in full, completed from reference TRBV28 and TRBJ2-7, reads DVKVTQSSRYLVKRTGEKVFLECVQDMDHENMFWYRQDPGLGLRLIYFSYDVKMKEKGDIPEGYSVSREKKERFSLILESASTNQTSMYLCASRPGGGGGWQYFGPGTRLTVT.

This rearrangement joins TRBV30 to TRBJ2-2; weak D call: TRBD1 (5 bases). The CDR3 sequence is 13 residues long. V gave up 5 bases and J gave up 6 bases, with 13 bases separating them. Germline V gene lookup returns CDR1 GTSNPN and CDR2 SVGIG (reference sequence). In DNA form, the CDR3 reads TGTGCCTGGGGTGCGAAAGGGGCCGGGGAGCTGTTTTTT. This gives the protein CAWGAKGAGELFF.

This chain uses TRBV3-1 with TRBJ2-7; 8 nucleotides line up with TRBD2. The CDR3 runs to 13 residues. Losses at the gene ends were 7 bases for V and 3 bases for J; bases not matched to a gene: 5. CDR1 and CDR2 from the germline V gene are LGHDT and YNNKEL (reference sequence). In DNA form, the CDR3 reads TGTGCCAGCATCCGGGAGGGGTGCTACGAGCAGTACTTC. Translated: CASIREGCYEQYF.

As concerns this clone: Possible read error: a much larger clone is one base away. This chain links TRBV24-1 with TRBJ2-3; maybe TRBD1 (5 bases). Germline-derived CDR1 and CDR2 are KGHDR and SFDVKD. The CDR3 has 14 amino acids. V was pared by 7 bases and J by 1 base, with 11 bases between. DNA of the CDR3: TGTGCCACCAGATCCGACAGTCGCACAGATACGCAGTATTTT. Translation gives CATRSDSRTDTQYF.

This clone was seen only once. A junction end diverges from the germline sequence, so it may reflect a read error. The chain has TRBV10-3 and TRBJ1-3; D not resolved. CDR3 length: 14 residues. Germline assignment: CDR1 ENHRY and CDR2 SYGVKD. The CDR3 sequence: CAISDSSYGNTRYF. The DNA for the CDR3 is TGTGCCATCAGTGACAGCAGCTATGGAAACACCAGATATTTT.

This chain uses TRBV3-1 with TRBJ1-5, with TRBD1 identical over 8 bases. The CDR3 has 15 amino acids. V lost 4 bases, J lost 2 bases, and 4 bases stayed unmatched. Per germline, CDR1 LGHDT and CDR2 YNNKEL (reference sequence). The CDR3 protein is CASSLQGDGNQPQHF. Written as DNA, the CDR3 is TGTGCCAGCAGCCTACAGGGGGATGGCAATCAGCCCCAGCATTTT.

The chain recombines TRBV5-1 with TRBJ2-7; 7 nucleotides agree with TRBD1. This CDR3 is 15 amino acids long. With V trimmed by 2 bases and J by 6 bases, 11 bases remained unmatched. The germline gives CDR1 SGHRS, CDR2 YFSETQ. CDR3 bases: TGCGCCAGCAGCTTTCTGGGGACAGCCAGGGGCGAGCAGTACTTC. Its protein is CASSFLGTARGEQYF.

This clone was found many times. The chain carries TRBV6-1 and TRBJ1-1; no clear D gene. V lost 2 bases and J 4 bases, leaving 8 bases between the germline ends. Per germline, CDR1 MNHNS and CDR2 SASEGT. The CDR3 is made up of 13 amino acids. The CDR3: CASSESAGTEAFF. DNA of the CDR3: TGTGCCAGCAGTGAATCCGCAGGCACTGAAGCTTTCTTT.

Regarding this clone: With a much larger clone just one base away, this may be a read error. The chain links TRBV27 to TRBJ2-2, with D possibly being TRBD2 (5 bases). The CDR3 spans 16 residues. Looked up from germline, CDR1 is MNHEY and CDR2 is SMNVEV (reference sequence). CDR3 nucleotide sequence: TGTGCCACCAGTCCCCCGGGATCTGTAAACACCGGGGAGCTGTTTTTT. This codes for CATSPPGSVNTGELFF.

This clone was observed a few times. It may be a read error: a sequence one base away is much more abundant. Additional DNA sequences in this sample encode the identical CDR3. The CDR3 protein is CATSDLSNVLTF. The DNA of the CDR3 is TGTGCCACCAGTGACCTCAGCAACGTCCTGACCTTC. The gene calls are TRBV24-1 and TRBJ2-6; D uncertain. The CDR3 length is 12 residues. CDR1 and CDR2 (germline): KGHDR, SFDVKD.

This clone was observed many times. The V gene is TRBV27, the J gene TRBJ2-1; no reliable D call. V shed 2 bases and J shed 5 bases, with 13 bases lying between them. The CDR3 contains 15 residues. Germline CDR1 and CDR2: MNHEY and SMNVEV (reference sequence). The CDR3 region has the DNA TGTGCCAGCAGTTTAAGCCTAAATACCCACAATGAGCAGTTCTTC. Translation: CASSLSLNTHNEQFF.

This clone was picked up many times. This rearrangement joins TRBV3-1 to TRBJ2-1, with 10 bases fitting TRBD2. The CDR3 sequence is 16 residues long. With V trimmed by 4 bases and J by 6 bases, 9 bases remained unmatched. Looked up from germline, CDR1 is LGHDT and CDR2 is YNNKEL (reference sequence). CDR3 coding DNA: TGTGCCAGCAGCCCCCCCGGGCTAGCGGGAGTCAATGAGCAGTTCTTC. Translated: CASSPPGLAGVNEQFF.

This clone was recorded many times. The chain carries TRBV19 and TRBJ2-5; tentative D call: TRBD2 (6 bases). Germline V gene sequence: CDR1 LNHDA, CDR2 SQIVND (reference sequence). This CDR3 has 14 residues. V was cut by 6 bases and J by 4 bases, with 15 bases left in between. The CDR3 region has the DNA TGTGCCAGTAGGGGGGGAGTTAGGGGAGAGACCCAGTACTTC. Translated, it gives CASRGGVRGETQYF.

This clone was detected many times. The rearrangement uses TRBV28 and TRBJ2-7; 10 nucleotides agree with TRBD1. This CDR3 is 14 amino acids long. Germline values: CDR1 MDHEN, CDR2 SYDVKM. Unmatched junction bases numbered 7, after V lost 4 bases and J lost 7 bases. The CDR3 nucleotides are TGTGCCAGCAGTTCCGGGACAGGGGTGGGGGAGCAGTACTTC. Translation gives CASSSGTGVGEQYF.

Notes on this clone: This may be a read error, as it is one base from a much larger clone. The same CDR3 arises from other DNA sequences in this sample as well. The chain links TRBV29-1 to TRBJ2-7; tentative D call: TRBD2 (5 bases). CDR3 size: 14 residues. The germline V gene has CDR1 SQVTM and CDR2 ANQGSEA. Trimming left V 6 bases short and J 9 bases short, with 24 bases between. The CDR3 here is CSVRLAGGRPRQYF. The CDR3 DNA follows: TGCAGCGTCCGCCTAGCTGGAGGACGACCCCGGCAGTACTTC.

Details on this clone: This could be a read error, since a much larger clone is one nucleotide away. The chain employs TRBV29-1 and TRBJ2-2; D ambiguous. In germline, CDR1 is SQVTM, CDR2 ANQGSEA. With 5 bases removed from V and 1 base from J, the gap between germline ends came to 11 bases. The CDR3 extends over 14 amino acids. The CDR3 loop is CSVYSGENTGELFF. CDR3 nucleotides: TGCAGCGTTTACTCTGGCGAGAACACCGGGGAGCTGTTTTTT.

This clone was observed many times. Other DNA sequences within the sample encode an identical CDR3. The chain couples TRBV29-1 to TRBJ1-2; tentatively, D is TRBD1 (5 bases). The V and J ends lost 8 bases and 4 bases respectively, with 20 bases between them. Germline assignment: CDR1 SQVTM and CDR2 ANQGSEA. This CDR3 comprises 14 residues. DNA of the CDR3: TGCAGCTCTCGGGACCCCAGAACGAGCTATGGCTACACCTTC. As protein: CSSRDPRTSYGYTF.

This clone came up many times. The V and J genes are TRBV2 and TRBJ1-5; unclear D gene. Looked up from germline, CDR1 is SNHLY and CDR2 is FYNNEI. Trimming took 0 bases from V and 6 from J, leaving 9 bases between them. This CDR3 spans 14 amino acids. Written as DNA, the CDR3 is TGTGCCAGCAGTGAAGCAGTTTTTAGTCAGCCCCAGCATTTT. This gives the protein CASSEAVFSQPQHF.

This clone was seen many times. V gene TRBV4-1 combines with J gene TRBJ1-4, with TRBD1 as a possible D gene (5 bases). Germline loops: CDR1 MGHRA, CDR2 YSYEKL. CDR3 size: 15 residues. V lost 1 base to trimming and J lost 8 bases, with 14 bases between them. The CDR3: CASSQGESGREKLFF. CDR3 coding DNA: TGCGCCAGCAGCCAAGGCGAATCAGGGAGGGAAAAACTGTTTTTT.

V usage is TRBV15 and J usage is TRBJ2-3, with D tentatively TRBD1 or TRBD2 (5 bases each). The V end was cut by 0 bases, the J end by 0 bases, with 16 bases between. The CDR3 loop spans 18 amino acids. CDR1 and CDR2 (germline): LNHNV, YYDKDF (reference sequence). CDR3 sequence reads: CATSRDTLAGASTDTQYF. The CDR3, as DNA: TGTGCCACCAGCAGAGATACCCTCGCCGGGGCTAGCACAGATACGCAGTATTTT. Full variable domain (rest looked up from reference TRBV15 and TRBJ2-3): DAMVIQNPRYQVTQFGKPVTLSCSQTLNHNVMYWYQQKSSQAPKLLFHYYDKDFNNEADTPDNFQSRRPNTSFCFLDIRSPGLGDTAMYLCATSRDTLAGASTDTQYFGPGTRLTVL.

Ten or more counts support this clone. A junction boundary mismatches the germline segment, possibly from a read error. The chain couples TRBV7-7 to TRBJ1-5, with D perhaps TRBD1 (6 bases). Per germline, CDR1 SSHAT and CDR2 FNYEAQ (reference sequence). This CDR3 region has 13 residues. DNA of the CDR3: TGTGCTAGCAGCTTATACAGGGACCAGCCCCAGCATTTT. Translating gives CASSLYRDQPQHF. Looking up the rest from reference TRBV7-7 and TRBJ1-5 gives the full variable domain: GAGVSQSPRYKVTKRGQDVTLRCDPISSHATLYWYQQALGQGPEFLTYFNYEAQPDKSGLPSDRFSAERPEGSISTLTIQRTEQRDSAMYRCASSLYRDQPQHFGDGTRLSIL.

This clone was counted many times. The chain links TRBV5-1 to TRBJ2-7; D is ambiguous. V lost 2 bases to trimming and J lost 1 base, with 7 bases between them. CDR1 is SGHRS and CDR2 is YFSETQ in the germline V gene. This CDR3 region has 13 residues. CDR3 region: CASSFSVSYEQYF. CDR3 in DNA: TGCGCCAGCAGCTTCAGCGTATCCTACGAGCAGTACTTC.

Note on this clone: A much larger clone lies a single base off, so this may be a read error. The V and J genes are TRBV3-1 and TRBJ1-4; D gene uncertain. This CDR3 contains 15 residues. Looked up from germline, CDR1 is LGHDT and CDR2 is YNNKEL (reference sequence). The CDR3 loop is CASIQRAVTNEKLFF. As DNA, the CDR3 is TGTGCCAGCATCCAACGAGCGGTAACTAATGAAAAACTGTTTTTT.

Worth noting for this clone: This may stem from a read error, because a much larger clone lies one nucleotide away. The gene calls are TRBV20-1 and TRBJ2-5; D call uncertain. Germline-derived CDR1 and CDR2 are DFQATT and SNEGSKA (reference sequence). The CDR3 has 14 amino acids. Trimming stripped 3 bases from V and 2 bases from J, with 13 bases between. The CDR3 loop reads CSARRRSLQETQYF. DNA of the CDR3: TGCAGTGCTAGGCGCAGGTCCCTTCAAGAGACCCAGTACTTC.

The rearrangement uses TRBV5-1 and TRBJ2-5, with TRBD1 identical over 9 bases. Trimming at V came to 5 bases and at J to 0 bases, leaving 8 bases not matched to a gene. Germline lookup yields CDR1 SGHRS and CDR2 YFSETQ. The CDR3 has 16 residues. CDR3 residues: CASSAGTGCYQETQYF. The DNA of the CDR3 is TGCGCCAGCAGTGCCGGGACAGGGTGTTACCAAGAGACCCAGTACTTC.

This clone was counted only a few times. The chain joins TRBV6-2 or TRBV6-3 to TRBJ1-1; D unresolved. The ends were cut back, 4 bases at V and 0 bases at J, with 12 bases in the middle. The CDR3 runs 15 residues. Germline V CDR1 and CDR2: MNHEY, SVGEGT. In DNA, the CDR3 is TGTGCCAGCAGTTTCCCGGGTTTCGTGAACACTGAAGCTTTCTTT. Translated: CASSFPGFVNTEAFF.

At least ten counts were recorded for this clone. The chain joins TRBV3-1 to TRBJ1-6, with D possibly matching TRBD1 (5 bases). The CDR3 covers 17 residues. Deletions cut 3 bases from V and 6 bases from J, with 18 bases between. Germline CDR1 reads LGHDT; CDR2 reads YNNKEL (reference sequence). This chain's CDR3 is CASSHRKGGTANSPLHF. The CDR3 DNA follows: TGTGCCAGCAGCCATCGTAAAGGTGGGACGGCTAATTCACCCCTCCACTTT.